The T cell receptor beta chain described here comes from a study of CD8+ T cells in alopecia areata. Overall study results and limits: Mice showed TCR sharing more clearly than patients did, possibly owing to HLA. The study found higher clonality in lesional than normal scalp, especially in alopecia totalis/universalis.

A few counts support this clone. Its antigen is as yet unknown. The authors extracted RNA and reverse transcribed it into cDNA as the sequencing template. Libraries were prepared by immunoSEQ multiplex PCR; TCRdb keeps only in-frame clonotypes and omits some of them. The table includes roughly 210,000 clones, 43% detected once. Germline CDR1 is SGDLS and CDR2 is YYNGEE. V trimming: 0 bases; J trimming: 4 bases; junction bases outside the gene matches: 6. This CDR3 comprises 15 residues. Treatment indicated: oral pan-JAK inhibitor, 5-10 mg twice daily. This material consisted of CD4+ T cells sorted from blood, taken between weeks 36 and 40, from a patient treated with tofacitinib. The rearrangement joins TRBV9 to TRBJ2-7, with 8 bases fitting TRBD1. The source is a human donor with alopecia areata. The CDR3 nucleotides read TGTGCCAGCAGCGTAGCGGCAGGGGGCTCGTACGAGCAGTACTTC. Its protein is CASSVAAGGSYEQYF.